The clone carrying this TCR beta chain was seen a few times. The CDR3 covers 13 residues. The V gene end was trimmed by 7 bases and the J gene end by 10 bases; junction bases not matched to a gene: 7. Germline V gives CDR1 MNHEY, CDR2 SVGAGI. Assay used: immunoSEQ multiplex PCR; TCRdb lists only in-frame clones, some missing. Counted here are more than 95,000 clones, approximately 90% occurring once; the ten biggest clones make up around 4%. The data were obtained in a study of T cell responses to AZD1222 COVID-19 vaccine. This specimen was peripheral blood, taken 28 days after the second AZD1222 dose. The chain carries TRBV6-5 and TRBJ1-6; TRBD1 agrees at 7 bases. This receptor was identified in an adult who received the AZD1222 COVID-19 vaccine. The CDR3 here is CASNQGGRSPLHF. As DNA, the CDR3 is TGTGCCAGCAACCAAGGGGGCAGGTCACCCCTCCACTTT.